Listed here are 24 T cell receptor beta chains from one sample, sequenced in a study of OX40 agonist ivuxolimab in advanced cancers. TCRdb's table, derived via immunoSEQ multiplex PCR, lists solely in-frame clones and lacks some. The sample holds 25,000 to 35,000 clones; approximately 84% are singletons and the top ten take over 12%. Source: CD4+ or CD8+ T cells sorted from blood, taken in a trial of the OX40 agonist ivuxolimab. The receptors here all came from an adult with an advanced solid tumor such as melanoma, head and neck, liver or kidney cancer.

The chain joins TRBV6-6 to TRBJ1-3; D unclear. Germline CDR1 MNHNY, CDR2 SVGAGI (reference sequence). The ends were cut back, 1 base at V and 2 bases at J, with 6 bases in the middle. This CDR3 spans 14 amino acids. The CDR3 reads CASSYLDPGNTIYF. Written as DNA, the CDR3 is TGTGCCAGCAGTTACTTGGACCCTGGAAACACCATATATTTT.

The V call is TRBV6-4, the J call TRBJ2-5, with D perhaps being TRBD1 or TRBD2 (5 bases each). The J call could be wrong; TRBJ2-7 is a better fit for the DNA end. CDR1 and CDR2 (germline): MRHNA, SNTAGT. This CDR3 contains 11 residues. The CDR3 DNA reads TGTGGGACGGGACCACCCTACGAGCAGTACTTC. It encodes CGTGPPYEQYF.

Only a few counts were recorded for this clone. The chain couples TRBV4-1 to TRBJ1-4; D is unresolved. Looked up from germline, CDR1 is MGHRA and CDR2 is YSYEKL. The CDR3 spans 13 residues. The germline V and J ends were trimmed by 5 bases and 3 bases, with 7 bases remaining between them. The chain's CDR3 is CASSEDPNEKLFF. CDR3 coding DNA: TGCGCCAGCAGCGAGGATCCTAATGAAAAACTGTTTTTT.

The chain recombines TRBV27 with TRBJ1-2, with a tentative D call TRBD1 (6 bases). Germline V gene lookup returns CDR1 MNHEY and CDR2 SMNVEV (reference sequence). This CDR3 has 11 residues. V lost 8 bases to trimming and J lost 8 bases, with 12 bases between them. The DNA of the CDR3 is TGTGCCAGCCTGGGGGCTGACGGCTACACCTTC. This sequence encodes CASLGADGYTF.

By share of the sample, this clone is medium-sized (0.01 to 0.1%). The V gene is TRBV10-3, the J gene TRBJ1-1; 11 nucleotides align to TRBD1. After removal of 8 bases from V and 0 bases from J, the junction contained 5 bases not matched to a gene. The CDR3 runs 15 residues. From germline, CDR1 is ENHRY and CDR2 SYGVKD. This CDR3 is CAIAGQGGMNTEAFF. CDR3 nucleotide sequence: TGTGCCATCGCGGGACAGGGGGGAATGAACACTGAAGCTTTCTTT.

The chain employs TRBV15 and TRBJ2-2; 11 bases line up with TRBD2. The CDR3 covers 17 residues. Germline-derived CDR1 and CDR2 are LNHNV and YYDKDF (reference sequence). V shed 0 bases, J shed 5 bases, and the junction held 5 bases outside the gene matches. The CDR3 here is CATSRDPTSGKTGELFF. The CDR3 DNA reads TGTGCCACCAGCAGAGACCCGACTAGCGGGAAGACCGGGGAGCTGTTTTTT.

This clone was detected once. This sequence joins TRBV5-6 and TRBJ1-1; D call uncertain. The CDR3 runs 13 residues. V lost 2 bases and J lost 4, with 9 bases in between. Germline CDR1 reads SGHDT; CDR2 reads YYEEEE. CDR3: CASSLKGFTEAFF. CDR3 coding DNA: TGTGCCAGCAGCTTAAAAGGGTTCACTGAAGCTTTCTTT.

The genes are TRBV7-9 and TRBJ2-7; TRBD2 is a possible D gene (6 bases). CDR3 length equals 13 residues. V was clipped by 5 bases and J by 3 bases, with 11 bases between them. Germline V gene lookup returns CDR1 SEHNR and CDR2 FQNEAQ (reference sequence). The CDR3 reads CASSPSGFYEQYF. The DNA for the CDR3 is TGTGCCAGCAGCCCAAGCGGGTTCTACGAGCAGTACTTC.

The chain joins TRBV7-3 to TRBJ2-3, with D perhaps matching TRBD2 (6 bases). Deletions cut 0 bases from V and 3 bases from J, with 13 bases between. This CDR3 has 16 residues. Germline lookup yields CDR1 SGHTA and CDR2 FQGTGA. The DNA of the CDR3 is TGTGCCAGCAGCTTAACGGCGGCCCGGGGGACAGATACGCAGTATTTT. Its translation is CASSLTAARGTDTQYF.

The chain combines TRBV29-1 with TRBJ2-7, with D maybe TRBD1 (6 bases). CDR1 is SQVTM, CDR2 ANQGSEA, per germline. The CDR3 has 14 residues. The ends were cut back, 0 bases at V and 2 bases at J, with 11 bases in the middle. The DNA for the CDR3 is TGCAGCGTTGAAGAGGGGACAACCACCTACGAGCAGTACTTC. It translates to CSVEEGTTTYEQYF.

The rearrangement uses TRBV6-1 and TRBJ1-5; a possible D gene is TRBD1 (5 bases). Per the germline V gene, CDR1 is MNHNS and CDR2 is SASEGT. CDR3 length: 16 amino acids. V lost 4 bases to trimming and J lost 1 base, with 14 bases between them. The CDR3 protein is CASSGRGAWSNQPQHF. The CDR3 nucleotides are TGTGCCAGCAGTGGCCGAGGGGCTTGGAGCAATCAGCCCCAGCATTTT.

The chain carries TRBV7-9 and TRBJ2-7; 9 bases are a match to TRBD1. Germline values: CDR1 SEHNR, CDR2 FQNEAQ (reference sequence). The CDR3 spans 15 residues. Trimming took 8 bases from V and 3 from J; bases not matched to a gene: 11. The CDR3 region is CASESSGTGRYEQYF. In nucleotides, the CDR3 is TGTGCCAGCGAGTCCAGCGGGACAGGGCGCTACGAGCAGTACTTC.

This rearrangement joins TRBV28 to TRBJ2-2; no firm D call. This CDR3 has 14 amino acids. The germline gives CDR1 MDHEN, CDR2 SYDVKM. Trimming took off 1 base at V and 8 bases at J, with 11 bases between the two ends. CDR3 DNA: TGTGCCAGCAGTTTATACGACCTGGGGGGGGAGCTGTTTTTT. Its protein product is CASSLYDLGGELFF.

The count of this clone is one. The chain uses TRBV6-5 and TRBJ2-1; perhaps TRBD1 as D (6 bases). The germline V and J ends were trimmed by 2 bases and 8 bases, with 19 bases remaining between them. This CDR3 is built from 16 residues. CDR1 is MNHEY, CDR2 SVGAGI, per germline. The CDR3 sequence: CASSYALGVKGDEQFF. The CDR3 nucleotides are TGTGCCAGCAGTTACGCCCTAGGAGTAAAGGGGGATGAGCAGTTCTTC.

CDR3 protein: CASSSTTGGWGTGELFF. In DNA, the CDR3 is TGTGCCAGCAGCTCCACGACAGGGGGATGGGGGACCGGGGAGCTGTTTTTT. The V gene is TRBV7-3, the J gene TRBJ2-2, with TRBD1 matching 9 bases. Per germline, CDR1 SGHTA and CDR2 FQGTGA. V lost 4 bases and J lost 5; bases outside the gene matches: 11. The CDR3 contains 17 residues.

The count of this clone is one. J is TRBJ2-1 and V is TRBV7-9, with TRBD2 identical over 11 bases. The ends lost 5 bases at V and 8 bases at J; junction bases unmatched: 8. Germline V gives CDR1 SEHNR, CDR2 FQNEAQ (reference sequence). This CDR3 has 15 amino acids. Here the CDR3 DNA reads TGTGCCAGCAGCCCGTTAGCGGGAGGGCCTTATGAGCAGTTCTTC. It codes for CASSPLAGGPYEQFF.

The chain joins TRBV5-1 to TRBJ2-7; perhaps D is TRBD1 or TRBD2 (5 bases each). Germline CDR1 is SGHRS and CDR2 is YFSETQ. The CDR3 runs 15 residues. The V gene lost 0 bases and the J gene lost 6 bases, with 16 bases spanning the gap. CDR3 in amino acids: CASSLAGTRAGEQYF. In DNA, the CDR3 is TGCGCCAGCAGCTTGGCCGGTACCAGGGCGGGCGAGCAGTACTTC.

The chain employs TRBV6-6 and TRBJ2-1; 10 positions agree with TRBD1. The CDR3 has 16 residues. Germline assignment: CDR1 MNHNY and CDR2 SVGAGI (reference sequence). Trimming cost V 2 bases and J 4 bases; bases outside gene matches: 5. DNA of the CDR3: TGTGCCAGCAGTTACCCTGAGGACAGGGGGTACAATGAGCAGTTCTTC. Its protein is CASSYPEDRGYNEQFF.

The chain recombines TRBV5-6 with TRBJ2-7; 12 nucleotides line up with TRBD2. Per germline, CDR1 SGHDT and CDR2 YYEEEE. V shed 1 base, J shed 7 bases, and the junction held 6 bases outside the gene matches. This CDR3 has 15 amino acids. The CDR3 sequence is CASSLWLAGGTEQYF. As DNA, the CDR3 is TGTGCCAGCAGCTTGTGGCTAGCGGGAGGGACGGAGCAGTACTTC.

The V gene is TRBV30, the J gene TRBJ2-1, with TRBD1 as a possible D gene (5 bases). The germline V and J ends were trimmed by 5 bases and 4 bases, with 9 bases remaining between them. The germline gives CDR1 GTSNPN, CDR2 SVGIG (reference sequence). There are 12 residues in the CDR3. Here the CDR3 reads CAWGAGYNEQFF. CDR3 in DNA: TGTGCCTGGGGGGCAGGGTACAATGAGCAGTTCTTC.

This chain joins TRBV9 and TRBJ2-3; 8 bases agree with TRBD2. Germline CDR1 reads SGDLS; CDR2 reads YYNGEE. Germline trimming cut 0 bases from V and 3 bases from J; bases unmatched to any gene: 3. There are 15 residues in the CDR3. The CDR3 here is CASSVGASGTDTQYF. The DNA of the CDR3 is TGTGCCAGCAGCGTAGGGGCTAGCGGGACAGATACGCAGTATTTT.

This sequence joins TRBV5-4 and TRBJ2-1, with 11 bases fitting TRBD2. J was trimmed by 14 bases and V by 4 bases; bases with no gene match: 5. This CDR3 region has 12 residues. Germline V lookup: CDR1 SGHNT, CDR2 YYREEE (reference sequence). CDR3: CASSRTSGPKFF. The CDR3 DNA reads TGTGCCAGCAGCCGGACTAGCGGGCCGAAGTTCTTC.

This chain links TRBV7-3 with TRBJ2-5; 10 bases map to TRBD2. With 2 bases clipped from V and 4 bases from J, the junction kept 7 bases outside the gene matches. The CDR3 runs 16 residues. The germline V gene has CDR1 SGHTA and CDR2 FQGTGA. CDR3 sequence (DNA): TGTGCCAGCAGCTTAGGTCTAGCGGGAGTAAGAGAGACCCAGTACTTC. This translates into CASSLGLAGVRETQYF.

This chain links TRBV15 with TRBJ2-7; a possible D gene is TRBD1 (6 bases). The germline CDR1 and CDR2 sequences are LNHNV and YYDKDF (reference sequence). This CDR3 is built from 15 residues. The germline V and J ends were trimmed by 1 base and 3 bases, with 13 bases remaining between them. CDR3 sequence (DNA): TGTGCCACCAGCAGAGTCGGGGACACCCTCTACGAGCAGTACTTC. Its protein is CATSRVGDTLYEQYF.